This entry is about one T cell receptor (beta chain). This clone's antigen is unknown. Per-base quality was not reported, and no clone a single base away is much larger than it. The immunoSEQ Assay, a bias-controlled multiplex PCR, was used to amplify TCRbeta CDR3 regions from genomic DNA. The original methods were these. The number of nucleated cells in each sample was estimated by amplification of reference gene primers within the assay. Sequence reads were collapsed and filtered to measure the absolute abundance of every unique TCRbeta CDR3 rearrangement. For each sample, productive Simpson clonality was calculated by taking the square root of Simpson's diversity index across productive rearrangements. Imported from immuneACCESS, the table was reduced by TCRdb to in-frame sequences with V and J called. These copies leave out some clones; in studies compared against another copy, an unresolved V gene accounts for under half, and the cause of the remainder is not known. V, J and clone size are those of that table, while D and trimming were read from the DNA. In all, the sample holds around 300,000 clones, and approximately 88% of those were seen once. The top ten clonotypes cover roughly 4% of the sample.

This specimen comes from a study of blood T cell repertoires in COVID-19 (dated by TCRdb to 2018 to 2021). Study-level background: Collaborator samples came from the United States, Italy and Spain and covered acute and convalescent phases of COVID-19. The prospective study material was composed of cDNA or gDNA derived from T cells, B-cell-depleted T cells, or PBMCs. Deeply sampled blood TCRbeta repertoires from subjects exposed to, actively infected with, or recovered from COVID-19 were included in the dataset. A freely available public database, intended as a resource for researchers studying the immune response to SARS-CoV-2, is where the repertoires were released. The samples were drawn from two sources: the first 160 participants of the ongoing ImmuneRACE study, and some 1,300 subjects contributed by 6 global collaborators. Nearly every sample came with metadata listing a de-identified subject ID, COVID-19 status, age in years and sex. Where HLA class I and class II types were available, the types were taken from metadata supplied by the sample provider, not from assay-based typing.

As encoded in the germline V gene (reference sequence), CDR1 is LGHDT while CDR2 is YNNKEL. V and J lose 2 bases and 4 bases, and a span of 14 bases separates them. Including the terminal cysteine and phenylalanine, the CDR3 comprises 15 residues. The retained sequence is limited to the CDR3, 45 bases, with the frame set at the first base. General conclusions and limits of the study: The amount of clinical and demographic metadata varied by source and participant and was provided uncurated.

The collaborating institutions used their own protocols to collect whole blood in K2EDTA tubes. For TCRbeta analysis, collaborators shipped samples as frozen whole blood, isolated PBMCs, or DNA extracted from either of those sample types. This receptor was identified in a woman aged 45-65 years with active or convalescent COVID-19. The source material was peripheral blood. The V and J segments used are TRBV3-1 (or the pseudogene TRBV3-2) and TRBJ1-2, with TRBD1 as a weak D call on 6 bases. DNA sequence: TGTGCCAGCAGCCAACACCAGGGGAACCTCTATGGCTACACCTTC. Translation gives CASSQHQGNLYGYTF.